The rows below give T cell receptor beta chains drawn from one sample of a study of blood T cell repertoires in COVID-19. Repertoires were generated with immunoSEQ multiplex PCR, while TCRdb's copy carries only in-frame clones and drops some. The table includes around 200,000 clones, roughly 88% detected once. The sequencing input was PBMCs or T cells enriched from blood (not recorded which). These receptors all come from a man aged 35-49 years with acute COVID-19. The conserved cysteine and the conserved F or W are not part of the CDR3 here.

j_call: TRBJ1-3; v_call: TRBV18; cdr3_aa: ASSPGQGPTGNTIY
j_call: TRBJ2-7; v_call: TRBV2; cdr3_aa: ASSLQGAVGYEQY
j_call: TRBJ2-1; v_call: TRBV15; cdr3_aa: ATSRVGVEQF
j_call: TRBJ2-5; v_call: TRBV30; cdr3_aa: AWSVGDSSKETQY
j_call: TRBJ2-7; v_call: TRBV11-2; cdr3_aa: ASSLYRGSYEQY
j_call: TRBJ2-1; v_call: TRBV20-1; cdr3_aa: SASHGILAGPYNEQF
j_call: TRBJ2-5; v_call: TRBV11-3; cdr3_aa: ASSLVEGGAQY
j_call: TRBJ2-3; v_call: TRBV29-1; cdr3_aa: SVASDRAYDTQY
j_call: TRBJ2-2; v_call: TRBV12-3/TRBV12-4; cdr3_aa: ASAGGNTGELF
j_call: TRBJ2-7; v_call: TRBV19; cdr3_aa: ASWAPADGEQY
j_call: TRBJ2-2; v_call: TRBV5-1; cdr3_aa: ASSDGTPNTGELF
j_call: TRBJ1-1; v_call: TRBV18; cdr3_aa: ASSPRDTLSATEAF
j_call: TRBJ2-3; v_call: TRBV7-3; cdr3_aa: ASSSGSRTDTQY
j_call: TRBJ1-1; v_call: TRBV7-9; cdr3_aa: ASSPSGRNTEAF
j_call: TRBJ2-7; v_call: TRBV27; cdr3_aa: ASSFAGRGGYEQY